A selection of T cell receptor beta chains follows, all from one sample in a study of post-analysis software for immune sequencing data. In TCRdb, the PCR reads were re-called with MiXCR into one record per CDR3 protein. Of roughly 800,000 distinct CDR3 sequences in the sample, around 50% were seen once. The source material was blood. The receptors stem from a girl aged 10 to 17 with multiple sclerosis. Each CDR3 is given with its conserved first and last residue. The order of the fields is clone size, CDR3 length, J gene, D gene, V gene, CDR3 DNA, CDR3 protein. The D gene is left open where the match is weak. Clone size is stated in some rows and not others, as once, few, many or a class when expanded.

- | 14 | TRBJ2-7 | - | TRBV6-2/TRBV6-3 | TGTGCCAGCAGCAGGTCTGGCGGGACCTACGAGCAGTACTTC | CASSRSGGTYEQYF
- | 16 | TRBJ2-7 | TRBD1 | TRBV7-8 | TGTGCCAGCAGCCAAGGGACAGGGCGGGACTCCTACGAGCAGTACTTC | CASSQGTGRDSYEQYF
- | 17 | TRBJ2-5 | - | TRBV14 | TGTGCCAGCAGCCAAGATGGGCACAGACAGTACCAAGAGACCCAGTACTTC | CASSQDGHRQYQETQYF
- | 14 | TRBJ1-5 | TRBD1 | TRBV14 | TGTGCCAGCAGCCATGGACAGGGCAATCGGCCCCAGCATTTT | CASSHGQGNRPQHF
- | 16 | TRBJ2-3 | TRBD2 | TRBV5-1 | TGCGCCAGCAGCAGCCAAACTAGCGGGGGCGGAGATACGCAGTATTTT | CASSSQTSGGGDTQYF
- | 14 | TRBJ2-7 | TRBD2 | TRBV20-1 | TGCAGTGTCGGGGAGAGCGGGAGGGCTTACGAGCAGTACTTC | CSVGESGRAYEQYF
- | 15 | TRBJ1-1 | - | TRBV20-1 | TGCAGTGCTAGAGCCGGGGGCAGGATTAACACTGAAGCTTTCTTT | CSARAGGRINTEAFF
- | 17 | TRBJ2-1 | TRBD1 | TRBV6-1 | TGTGCCAGCAGTGGCCCTCTCCGAGGGGGCGCAACAAATGAGCAGTTCTTC | CASSGPLRGGATNEQFF
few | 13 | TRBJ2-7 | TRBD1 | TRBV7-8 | TGTGCCAGCAGCTTCGGGACAGTTTACGAGCAGTACTTC | CASSFGTVYEQYF
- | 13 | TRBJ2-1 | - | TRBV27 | TGTGCCAGCACCCGGGGCGCCGGCAATGAGCAGTTCTTC | CASTRGAGNEQFF
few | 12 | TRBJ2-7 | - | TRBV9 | TGTGCCAGCAGTGTGGTAGGGGGAGAGCAGTACTTC | CASSVVGGEQYF
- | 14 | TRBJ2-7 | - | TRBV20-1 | TGCAGTGCTATATCTCCCGCTAGAACCTACGAGCAGTACTTC | CSAISPARTYEQYF
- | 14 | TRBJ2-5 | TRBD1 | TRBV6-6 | TGTGCCGGCAGCGGGACAGGGAGACAAGAGACCCAGTACTTC | CAGSGTGRQETQYF
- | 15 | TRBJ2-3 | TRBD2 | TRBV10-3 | TGTGCCATCCGTATAGCGGGGGGTCTCACAGATACGCAGTATTTT | CAIRIAGGLTDTQYF
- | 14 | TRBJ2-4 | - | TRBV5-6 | TGTGCCAGCGGCACCAGATTAGCCAAAAACATTCAGTACTTC | CASGTRLAKNIQYF
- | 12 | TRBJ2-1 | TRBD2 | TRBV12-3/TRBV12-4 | TGTGCCAGTCGCGGGAGGCGCAATGAGCAGTTCTTC | CASRGRRNEQFF
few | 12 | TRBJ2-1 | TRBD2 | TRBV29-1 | TGCAGCGGAAGGACTAGCTTTAATGAGCAGTTCTTC | CSGRTSFNEQFF
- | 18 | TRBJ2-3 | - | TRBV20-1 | TGCAGTGCTAGAGTTCAGCGAGTTTTCCTCTCTAGCACAGATACGCAGTATTTT | CSARVQRVFLSSTDTQYF
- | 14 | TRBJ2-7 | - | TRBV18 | TGTACCAGCTCACCACGGAACAGGTCTACGCAGCAGTACTTC | CTSSPRNRSTQQYF
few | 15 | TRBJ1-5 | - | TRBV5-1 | TGCGCCAGCAGCTTGGTGGGGGCGCTAGGTCAGCCCCAGCATTTT | CASSLVGALGQPQHF
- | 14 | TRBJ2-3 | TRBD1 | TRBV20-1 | TGCAGTGCTAGAGATCCCAGGGGGCCAGATACGCAGTATTTT | CSARDPRGPDTQYF
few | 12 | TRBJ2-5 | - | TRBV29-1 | TGCAGCGTTGACATCCTTCAAGAGACCCAGTACTTC | CSVDILQETQYF
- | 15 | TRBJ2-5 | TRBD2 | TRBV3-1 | TGTGCCAGCAGCCAAGATCCGGCGGGAGTTGAGACCCAGTACTTC | CASSQDPAGVETQYF
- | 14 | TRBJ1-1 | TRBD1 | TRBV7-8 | TGTGCCAGCAGCTCAACCACAGGGGTCCCCGAAGCTTTCTTT | CASSSTTGVPEAFF
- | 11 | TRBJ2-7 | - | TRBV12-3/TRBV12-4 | TGTGCCAGCAGTTTTCGGAGCGAGCAGTACTTC | CASSFRSEQYF
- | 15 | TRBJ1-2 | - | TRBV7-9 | TGTGCCAGCAGCGCGGACAGCGGATGGTCCTATGGCTACACCTTC | CASSADSGWSYGYTF
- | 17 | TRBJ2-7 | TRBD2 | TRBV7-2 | TGTGCCAACAGCTTAAGAGCGGGAGGCCAGAGCTCCTACGAGCAGTACTTC | CANSLRAGGQSSYEQYF
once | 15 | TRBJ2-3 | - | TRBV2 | TGTGCCAGCAGTGAACGAGCATTTAGCACAGATACGCAGTATTTT | CASSERAFSTDTQYF
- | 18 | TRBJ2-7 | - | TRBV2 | TGTGCCAGCAGCCCAAGCGCCCTAGGGCCCCGAAACCTATACGAGCAGTACTTC | CASSPSALGPRNLYEQYF
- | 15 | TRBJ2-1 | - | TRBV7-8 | TGTGCCAGCAGCTCACGACAGGCCGGCTACAATGAGCAGTTCTTC | CASSSRQAGYNEQFF
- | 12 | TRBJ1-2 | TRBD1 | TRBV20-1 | TGCAGTGCTCAACAGGGGAACTATGGCTACACCTTC | CSAQQGNYGYTF
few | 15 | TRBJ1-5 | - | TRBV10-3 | TGTGCCATCGGAAAGGACAGCCCGCCCAATCAGCCCCAGCATTTT | CAIGKDSPPNQPQHF
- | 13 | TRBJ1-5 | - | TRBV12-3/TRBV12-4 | TGTGCCAGCACCGTTAGTCAGGGACAGCCCCAGCATTTT | CASTVSQGQPQHF
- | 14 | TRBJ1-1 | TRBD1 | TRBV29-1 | TGCAGCGTTAAACCGGGACAGGGGAACACTGAAGCTTTCTTT | CSVKPGQGNTEAFF
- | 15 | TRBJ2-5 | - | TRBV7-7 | TGTGCCAGCAGCTTAGGGCCGGGACCTGAAGAGACCCAGTACTTC | CASSLGPGPEETQYF
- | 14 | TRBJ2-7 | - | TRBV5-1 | TGCGCCAGCAGCTTGGTACCCCTTGGTTTTGAGCAGTACTTC | CASSLVPLGFEQYF
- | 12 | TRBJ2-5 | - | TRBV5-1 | TGCGCCAGCAGGGGGCCGGAGGAGACCCAGTACTTC | CASRGPEETQYF
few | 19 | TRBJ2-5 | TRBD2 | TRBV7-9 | TGTGCCAGCAGCTTAGCGCAGGGACTAGCGGGGGGACGCCAAGAGACCCAGTACTTC | CASSLAQGLAGGRQETQYF
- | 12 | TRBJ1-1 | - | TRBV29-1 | TGCAGCGGGCGGCTATGGAACACTGAAGCTTTCTTT | CSGRLWNTEAFF
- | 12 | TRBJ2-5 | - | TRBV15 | TGTGCCACCAGCAGACCCCGGGAGACCCAGTACTTC | CATSRPRETQYF
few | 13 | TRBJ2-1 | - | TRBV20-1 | TGCAGTGCTAGCCTCCGCTACCGGGGTGAGCAGTTCTTC | CSASLRYRGEQFF
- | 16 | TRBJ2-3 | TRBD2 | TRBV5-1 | TGCGCCAGCAGCCTGAGGGCTAGCGGGTACACAGATACGCAGTATTTT | CASSLRASGYTDTQYF
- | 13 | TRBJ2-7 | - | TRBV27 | TGTGCCAGCAGTTTAATAGGGGTCCACGAGCAGTACTTC | CASSLIGVHEQYF
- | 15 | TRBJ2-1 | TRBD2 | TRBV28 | TGTGCCAGCAGTTTACATCGGGGGGTTTACAATGAGCAGTTCTTC | CASSLHRGVYNEQFF
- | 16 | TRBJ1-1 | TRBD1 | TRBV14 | TGTGCCAGCAGCCAAGACTGGACAGGGAGACGCACTGAAGCTTTCTTT | CASSQDWTGRRTEAFF
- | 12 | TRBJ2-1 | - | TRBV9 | TGTGCCAGCAGCGAGCGGAGGGATGAGCAGTTCTTC | CASSERRDEQFF
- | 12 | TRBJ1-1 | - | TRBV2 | TGTGCCAGCAGTGAAATCGGGTCTGAAGCTTTCTTT | CASSEIGSEAFF
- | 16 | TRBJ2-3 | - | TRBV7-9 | TGTGCCAGCAGCGGAGGACGAGCGGTTCCCACAGATACGCAGTATTTT | CASSGGRAVPTDTQYF
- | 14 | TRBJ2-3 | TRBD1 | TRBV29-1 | TGCAGCGTTGGCCACAGGGGAAGCACAGATACGCAGTATTTT | CSVGHRGSTDTQYF
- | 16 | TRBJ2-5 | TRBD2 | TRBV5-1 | TGCGCCAGCAGAAGGGGTGGACTAGCCCGACAAGAGACCCAGTACTTC | CASRRGGLARQETQYF
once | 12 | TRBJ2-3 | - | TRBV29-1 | TGCAGCGGTCTCAGGGACGCAGATACGCAGTATTTT | CSGLRDADTQYF
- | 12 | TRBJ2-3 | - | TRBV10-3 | TGTGCCATCAGTGAGTGGGGGGATACGCAGTATTTT | CAISEWGDTQYF
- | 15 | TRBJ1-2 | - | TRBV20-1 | TGCAGTGCTAGAGATGATCGGGGTTCAGAGGATGGCTACACCTTC | CSARDDRGSEDGYTF
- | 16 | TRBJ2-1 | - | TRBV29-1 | TGCAGCGTTGAAGACAGCGGCCCGAGCTCCTACAATGAGCAGTTCTTC | CSVEDSGPSSYNEQFF
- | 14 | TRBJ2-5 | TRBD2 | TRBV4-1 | TGCGCCAGCAGCCAAGTGGATAGCGGGGAGACCCAGTACTTC | CASSQVDSGETQYF
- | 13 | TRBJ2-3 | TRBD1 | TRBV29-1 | TGCAGCGCTACGGGACAGAACACAGATACGCAGTATTTT | CSATGQNTDTQYF
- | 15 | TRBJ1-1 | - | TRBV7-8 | TGTGCCAGCAGCCCGCAGGGAATGGAGAACACTGAAGCTTTCTTT | CASSPQGMENTEAFF
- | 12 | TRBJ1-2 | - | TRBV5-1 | TGCGCCAGCAGCTTGCTGCCAGGAGGCTACACCTTC | CASSLLPGGYTF
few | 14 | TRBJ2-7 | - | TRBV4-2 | TGTGCCAGCAGCCAGGGGCGAGGACCCTACGAGCAGTACTTC | CASSQGRGPYEQYF
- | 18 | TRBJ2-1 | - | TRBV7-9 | TGTGCCAGCAGCTTTATGTCTGGGACACCAGACAGGTACAATGAGCAGTTCTTC | CASSFMSGTPDRYNEQFF